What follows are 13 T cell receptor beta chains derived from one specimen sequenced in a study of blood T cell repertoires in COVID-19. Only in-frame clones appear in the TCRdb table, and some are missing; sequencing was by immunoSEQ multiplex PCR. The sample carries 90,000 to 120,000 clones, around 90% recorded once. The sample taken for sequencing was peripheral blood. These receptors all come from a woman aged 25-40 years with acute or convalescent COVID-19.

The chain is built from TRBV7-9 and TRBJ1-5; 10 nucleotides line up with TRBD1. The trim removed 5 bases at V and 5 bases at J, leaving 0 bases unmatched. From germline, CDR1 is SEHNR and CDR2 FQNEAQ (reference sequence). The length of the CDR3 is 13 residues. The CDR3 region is CASSGQGDQPQHF. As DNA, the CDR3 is TGTGCCAGCAGCGGACAGGGGGATCAGCCCCAGCATTTT.

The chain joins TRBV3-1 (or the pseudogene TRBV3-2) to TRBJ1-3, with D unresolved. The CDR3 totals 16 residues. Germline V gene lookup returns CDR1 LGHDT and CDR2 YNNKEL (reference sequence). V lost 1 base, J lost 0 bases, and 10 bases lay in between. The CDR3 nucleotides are TGTGCCAGCAGCCAAGGGCTGATGAACTCTGGAAACACCATATATTTT. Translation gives CASSQGLMNSGNTIYF.

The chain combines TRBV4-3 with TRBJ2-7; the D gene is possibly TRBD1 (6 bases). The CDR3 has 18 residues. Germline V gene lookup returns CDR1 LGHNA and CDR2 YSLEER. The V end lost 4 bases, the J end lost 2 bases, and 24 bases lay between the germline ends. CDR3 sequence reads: CASSLATGRQVIPYEQYF. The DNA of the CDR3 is TGCGCCAGCAGCCTAGCGACAGGAAGACAGGTCATTCCCTACGAGCAGTACTTC.

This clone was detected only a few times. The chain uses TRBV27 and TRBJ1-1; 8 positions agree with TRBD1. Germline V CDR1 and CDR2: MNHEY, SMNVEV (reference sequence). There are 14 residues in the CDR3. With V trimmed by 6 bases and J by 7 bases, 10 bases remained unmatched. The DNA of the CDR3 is TGTGCCAGCAGCCGACGAAGCGGGACAGGTGAAGCTTTCTTT. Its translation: CASSRRSGTGEAFF.

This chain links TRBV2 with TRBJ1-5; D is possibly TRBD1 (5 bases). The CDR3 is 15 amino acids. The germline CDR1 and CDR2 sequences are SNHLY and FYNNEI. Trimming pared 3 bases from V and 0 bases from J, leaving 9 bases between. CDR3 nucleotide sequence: TGTGCCAGCAGTGACCGGGGGAATAGCAATCAGCCCCAGCATTTT. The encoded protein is CASSDRGNSNQPQHF.

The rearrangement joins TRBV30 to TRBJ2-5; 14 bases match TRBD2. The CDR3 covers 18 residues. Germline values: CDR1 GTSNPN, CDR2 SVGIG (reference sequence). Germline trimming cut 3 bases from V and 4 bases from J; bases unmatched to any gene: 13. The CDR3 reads CAWSSRRLAGGRGETQYF. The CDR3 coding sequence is TGTGCCTGGAGCTCAAGGAGACTAGCGGGGGGGCGCGGAGAGACCCAGTACTTC.

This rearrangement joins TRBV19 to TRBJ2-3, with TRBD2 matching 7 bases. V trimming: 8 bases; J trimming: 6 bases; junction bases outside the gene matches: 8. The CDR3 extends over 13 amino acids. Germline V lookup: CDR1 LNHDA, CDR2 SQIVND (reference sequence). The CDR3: CASGYGGTDTQYF. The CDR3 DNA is TGTGCCAGTGGGTACGGGGGGACCGATACGCAGTATTTT.

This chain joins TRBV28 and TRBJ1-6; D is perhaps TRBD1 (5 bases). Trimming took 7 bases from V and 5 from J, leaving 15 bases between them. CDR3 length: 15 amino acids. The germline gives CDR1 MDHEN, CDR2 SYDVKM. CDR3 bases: TGTGCCAGCACCCCCGGCGGCAGGGATAATTCACCCCTCCACTTT. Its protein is CASTPGGRDNSPLHF.

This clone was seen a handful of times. CDR3 amino acids: CASSLAGQGGEKLFF. Here the CDR3 DNA reads TGTGCCAGCAGTTTAGCGGGACAGGGAGGTGAAAAACTGTTTTTT. This chain connects TRBV28 to TRBJ1-4, with TRBD1 identical over 9 bases. CDR3 length equals 15 residues. V shed 2 bases and J 7 bases; nucleotides not matched to a gene: 5. From germline, CDR1 is MDHEN and CDR2 SYDVKM.

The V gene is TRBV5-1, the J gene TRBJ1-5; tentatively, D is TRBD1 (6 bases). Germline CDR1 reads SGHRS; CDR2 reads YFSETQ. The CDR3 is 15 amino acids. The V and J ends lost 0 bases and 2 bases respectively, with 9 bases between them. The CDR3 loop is CASSLDPGGNQPQHF. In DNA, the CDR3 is TGCGCCAGCAGCTTGGACCCAGGGGGCAATCAGCCCCAGCATTTT.

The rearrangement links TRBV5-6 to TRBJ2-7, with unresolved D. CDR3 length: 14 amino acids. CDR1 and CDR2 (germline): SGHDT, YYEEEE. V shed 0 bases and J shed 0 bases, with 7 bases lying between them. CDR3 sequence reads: CASSLDPVSYEQYF. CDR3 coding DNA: TGTGCCAGCAGCTTGGATCCGGTCTCCTACGAGCAGTACTTC.

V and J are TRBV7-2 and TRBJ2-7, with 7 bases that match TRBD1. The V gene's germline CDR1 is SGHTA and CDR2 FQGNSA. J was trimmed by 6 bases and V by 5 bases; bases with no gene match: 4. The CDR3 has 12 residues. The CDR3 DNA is TGTGCCAGCAGCCGGACAGGCGGCGAGCAGTACTTC. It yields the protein CASSRTGGEQYF.

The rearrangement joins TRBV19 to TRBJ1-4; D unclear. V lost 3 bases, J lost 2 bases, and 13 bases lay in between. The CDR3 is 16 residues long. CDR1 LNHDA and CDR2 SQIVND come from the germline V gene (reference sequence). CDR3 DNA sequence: TGTGCCAGTAGTATGGGTTCCGGCGGTACTAATGAAAAACTGTTTTTT. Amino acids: CASSMGSGGTNEKLFF.